This passage covers 29 T cell receptor beta chains from one sample sequenced in a study of siplizumab effects on memory and regulatory T cells. TCRdb's table, derived via immunoSEQ multiplex PCR, lists solely in-frame clones and lacks some. The sample shows about 100,000 clones, 93% of them seen only once. Sequenced input: Tregs sorted from blood. These receptors were taken from a human donor in good health.

The chain employs TRBV11-3 and TRBJ2-7, with a tentative D call TRBD1 (6 bases). Germline loops: CDR1 SGHNT, CDR2 YENEEA. CDR3 length: 12 amino acids. Between the trimmed V and J ends, which lost 5 bases and 6 bases, there was a span of 11 bases. The CDR3 DNA reads as TGTGCCAGCAGCCTCCAGACAGGCGAGCAGTACTTC. Residues: CASSLQTGEQYF.

The rearrangement joins TRBV7-9 to TRBJ1-3, with unresolved D. V was trimmed by 4 bases and J by 0 bases, leaving 7 bases between them. Germline V lookup: CDR1 SEHNR, CDR2 FQNEAQ (reference sequence). The CDR3 totals 14 residues. The CDR3 region has the DNA TGTGCCAGCAGCTCCAAGAGCTCTGGAAACACCATATATTTT. It encodes CASSSKSSGNTIYF.

J is TRBJ2-7 and V is TRBV12-2; the table gives TRBD1 as D, unverified against the DNA. TRBV12-2 counts as a pseudogene. The CDR3 has 13 residues. Here the CDR3 reads CASRARQGPKQYF. As DNA, the CDR3 is TGTGCAAGTCGCGCCCGACAGGGGCCAAAGCAGTACTTC.

The chain carries TRBV19 and TRBJ1-1, with 9 bases identical to TRBD1. This CDR3 has 15 residues. Germline trimming cut 6 bases from V and 3 bases from J; bases unmatched to any gene: 8. Germline CDR1 and CDR2: LNHDA and SQIVND (reference sequence). CDR3 sequence: CASRSQGAADTEAFF. The CDR3 coding sequence is TGTGCCAGTAGATCACAGGGGGCGGCGGACACTGAAGCTTTCTTT.

This clone appeared a few times. This chain uses TRBV5-1 with TRBJ1-6; D unclear. Germline-derived CDR1 and CDR2 are SGHRS and YFSETQ. The germline V and J ends were trimmed by 0 bases and 0 bases, with 7 bases remaining between them. The CDR3 runs to 16 residues. The CDR3 loop is CASSLETSSYNSPLHF. CDR3 sequence (DNA): TGCGCCAGCAGCTTGGAGACGAGCTCCTATAATTCACCCCTCCACTTT.

The rearrangement joins TRBV18 to TRBJ1-1; D is unclear. Trimming shortened V by 1 base and J by 0 bases, and 3 bases separated the two germline ends. The CDR3 loop spans 13 amino acids. Germline V gene data show CDR1 as KGHSH and CDR2 as LQKENI. CDR3 sequence: CASSPQMNTEAFF. CDR3 DNA: TGTGCCAGCTCACCACAAATGAACACTGAAGCTTTCTTT.

The table lists this clone with a count of one. The V call is TRBV7-6, the J call TRBJ2-5, with D maybe TRBD1 (5 bases). V lost 1 base, J lost 0 bases, and 9 bases lay in between. Germline CDR1 SGHVS, CDR2 FNYEAQ. CDR3 length equals 15 residues. The chain's CDR3 is CASSLGSGYQETQYF. Written as DNA, the CDR3 is TGTGCCAGCAGCTTAGGCTCAGGGTACCAAGAGACCCAGTACTTC.

This clone was detected once. V usage is TRBV11-3 and J usage is TRBJ2-7; D is uncertain. Trimming removed 0 bases at V and 2 bases at J, with 14 bases between. The CDR3 loop spans 16 amino acids. Germline CDR1 SGHNT, CDR2 YENEEA. The CDR3 DNA sequence: TGTGCCAGCAGCTTAGAGAAGGGTCCCGGGCCCTACGAGCAGTACTTC. Translating gives CASSLEKGPGPYEQYF.

The rearrangement joins TRBV4-3 to TRBJ1-4; no reliable D call. Germline values: CDR1 LGHNA, CDR2 YSLEER. The CDR3 covers 15 residues. Trimming removed 1 base from V and 4 bases from J, with 10 bases in between. CDR3 nucleotide sequence: TGCGCCAGCAGCCAAGTCGGAGTCGGTAATGAAAAACTGTTTTTT. The encoded protein is CASSQVGVGNEKLFF.

V usage is TRBV5-1 and J usage is TRBJ2-5; D may match TRBD1 or TRBD2 (5 bases each). CDR1 is SGHRS, CDR2 YFSETQ, per germline. The length of the CDR3 is 15 residues. The V and J ends lost 1 base and 0 bases respectively, with 10 bases between them. CDR3 coding DNA: TGCGCCAGCAGCTTGATGGGGGTAGACCAAGAGACCCAGTACTTC. Translation gives CASSLMGVDQETQYF.

The chain links TRBV18 to TRBJ1-2, with 8 bases lining up with TRBD1. Germline V lookup: CDR1 KGHSH, CDR2 LQKENI. Unmatched junction bases numbered 9, after V lost 8 bases and J lost 4 bases. The CDR3 extends over 14 amino acids. CDR3 in DNA: TGTGCCAGCCGCTCCTTAGGACAGGGCTATGGCTACACCTTC. The encoded protein is CASRSLGQGYGYTF.

DNA of the CDR3: TGTGCCAGCAGCCGTATCAGGGGGCGGACTGAAGCTTTCTTT. It translates to CASSRIRGRTEAFF. The chain combines TRBV14 with TRBJ1-1; 8 bases line up with TRBD1. The CDR3 spans 14 residues. In germline, CDR1 is SGHDN, CDR2 FVKESK. The ends lost 4 bases at V and 5 bases at J; junction bases unmatched: 6.

The chain couples TRBV6-1 to TRBJ2-3; 9 nucleotides line up with TRBD2. V trimming: 5 bases; J trimming: 1 base; junction bases outside the gene matches: 4. This CDR3 contains 15 residues. Germline CDR1 is MNHNS and CDR2 is SASEGT. The CDR3 sequence is CASSKLAGGTDTQYF. The CDR3 nucleotides are TGTGCCAGCAGTAAATTAGCGGGGGGCACAGATACGCAGTATTTT.

The chain is built from TRBV11-3 and TRBJ2-1, with 11 bases aligning to TRBD2. CDR3 length: 15 residues. The junction had 8 bases not matched to a gene; V was cut back by 5 bases and J by 8 bases. Germline values: CDR1 SGHNT, CDR2 YENEEA. CDR3 protein: CASSRLAGFLDEQFF. CDR3 bases: TGTGCCAGCAGCCGACTAGCGGGATTTTTGGATGAGCAGTTCTTC.

The genes are TRBV18 and TRBJ2-2, with a tentative D call TRBD1 (6 bases). The V end lost 10 bases, the J end lost 4 bases, and 19 bases lay between the germline ends. CDR1 and CDR2 (germline): KGHSH, LQKENI. This CDR3 is 15 amino acids long. The CDR3 region has the DNA TGTGCCACCCGCCCCCCAGGGGCGGGCACCGGGGAGCTGTTTTTT. Its protein is CATRPPGAGTGELFF.

This chain uses TRBV19 with TRBJ2-2; 10 nucleotides line up with TRBD2. The germline CDR1 and CDR2 sequences are LNHDA and SQIVND (reference sequence). With V trimmed by 4 bases and J by 1 base, 3 bases remained unmatched. The length of the CDR3 is 16 residues. CDR3 nucleotides: TGTGCCAGTAGTAGCCGACTAGCGGGGAACACCGGGGAGCTGTTTTTT. Amino acids: CASSSRLAGNTGELFF.

This clone occurred once. The chain joins TRBV18 to TRBJ1-4; 7 nucleotides match TRBD1. Germline CDR1 and CDR2: KGHSH and LQKENI. The CDR3 runs to 15 residues. The J segment lost 5 bases and the V segment lost 3 bases, leaving 6 bases of the junction unmatched. This CDR3 reads CASSPFQGENEKLFF. In DNA, the CDR3 is TGTGCCAGCTCACCTTTCCAGGGGGAAAATGAAAAACTGTTTTTT.

This clone appeared a single time. The chain carries TRBV13 and TRBJ2-3, with unresolved D. The CDR3 is made up of 16 amino acids. V lost 5 bases, J lost 0 bases, and 15 bases lay in between. Germline V lookup: CDR1 PRHDT, CDR2 FYEKMQ (reference sequence). CDR3 protein: CASSVRARSSTDTQYF. CDR3 sequence (DNA): TGTGCCAGCAGCGTCCGGGCTCGGAGCAGCACAGATACGCAGTATTTT. The entire variable domain, with the rest obtained from reference TRBV13 and TRBJ2-3, is as follows: AAGVIQSPRHLIKEKRETATLKCYPIPRHDTVYWYQQGPGQDPQFLISFYEKMQSDKGSIPDRFSAQQFSDYHSELNMSSLELGDSALYFCASSVRARSSTDTQYFGPGTRLTVL.

The chain employs TRBV6-6 and TRBJ2-2; D perhaps matches TRBD2 (5 bases). CDR3 length: 16 amino acids. Trimming pared 2 bases from V and 0 bases from J, leaving 10 bases between. Per germline, CDR1 MNHNY and CDR2 SVGAGI (reference sequence). CDR3 nucleotide sequence: TGTGCCAGCAGTTACCCCGTGGGAGCGAACACCGGGGAGCTGTTTTTT. Translated: CASSYPVGANTGELFF.

The chain links TRBV5-1 to TRBJ2-5; TRBD1 agrees at 10 bases. CDR3 length: 14 amino acids. V was pared by 2 bases and J by 4 bases, with 2 bases of the junction left unmatched. In germline, CDR1 is SGHRS, CDR2 YFSETQ. CDR3 protein: CASSFGQGGETQYF. The DNA for the CDR3 is TGCGCCAGCAGCTTCGGACAGGGGGGAGAGACCCAGTACTTC.

CDR3 nucleotides: TGTGCCAGCAGCCAACAGGGTAACACTGAAGCTTTCTTT. Translated: CASSQQGNTEAFF. This chain joins TRBV11-2 and TRBJ1-1; the D gene is possibly TRBD1 (6 bases). Germline V gene sequence: CDR1 SGHAT, CDR2 FQNNGV. V shed 5 bases and J shed 2 bases, with 9 bases lying between them. CDR3 size: 13 residues.

CDR3 nucleotide sequence: TGTGCCAGCAGTTCAGGGTCCCCCGATGGCTACACCTTC. Translated: CASSSGSPDGYTF. The chain combines TRBV28 with TRBJ1-2; maybe TRBD1 (5 bases). The V and J ends lost 4 bases and 6 bases respectively, with 12 bases between them. This CDR3 is 13 amino acids long. From germline, CDR1 is MDHEN and CDR2 SYDVKM.

This chain's CDR3 is CASSPRTSGASHEQYF. The CDR3 DNA reads TGTGCCAGCAGCCCCCGAACTAGCGGGGCGAGCCACGAGCAGTACTTC. The chain couples TRBV7-6 to TRBJ2-7; 10 bases align to TRBD2. Per germline, CDR1 SGHVS and CDR2 FNYEAQ. The V gene end was trimmed by 5 bases and the J gene end by 5 bases; junction bases not matched to a gene: 12. The CDR3 is 16 amino acids.

The rearrangement uses TRBV25-1 and TRBJ2-1, with D perhaps assigned TRBD1 or TRBD2 (5 bases each). Trimming stripped 6 bases from V and 1 base from J, with 13 bases between. Looked up from germline, CDR1 is MGHDK and CDR2 is SYGVNS. The CDR3 totals 15 residues. CDR3 sequence reads: CASRSRGRSYNEQFF. In DNA, the CDR3 is TGTGCCAGCAGATCGAGGGGACGGTCCTACAATGAGCAGTTCTTC.

The J gene is TRBJ2-3, the V gene TRBV7-3; no definite D call. Germline lookup yields CDR1 SGHTA and CDR2 FQGTGA. V was cut by 8 bases and J by 3 bases, with 9 bases left in between. This CDR3 contains 12 residues. Written as DNA, the CDR3 is TGTGCCAGCGTCGTGGGGACAGATACGCAGTATTTT. Translation: CASVVGTDTQYF.

The chain is built from TRBV5-1 and TRBJ2-7; maybe TRBD1 (6 bases). This CDR3 region has 14 residues. Trimming shortened V by 4 bases and J by 2 bases, and 13 bases separated the two germline ends. Germline CDR1 reads SGHRS; CDR2 reads YFSETQ. The chain's CDR3 is CASSPMGATYEQYF. The CDR3 DNA sequence: TGCGCCAGCAGCCCGATGGGGGCCACCTACGAGCAGTACTTC.

The chain combines TRBV4-1 with TRBJ2-3; 8 bases are a match to TRBD2. CDR1 MGHRA and CDR2 YSYEKL come from the germline V gene. The length of the CDR3 is 17 residues. J lost 0 bases, V lost 0 bases, and 5 bases had no gene match. CDR3 sequence: CASSQDGSGSSTDTQYF. DNA for the CDR3: TGCGCCAGCAGCCAAGATGGGAGCGGGAGTAGCACAGATACGCAGTATTTT.

The V gene is TRBV9, the J gene TRBJ1-6; D perhaps matches TRBD1 (5 bases). V was cut by 0 bases and J by 7 bases, with 8 bases left in between. The germline gives CDR1 SGDLS, CDR2 YYNGEE. The CDR3 is made up of 14 amino acids. Written as DNA, the CDR3 is TGTGCCAGCAGCGTAGGGGGGGGAAATTCACCCCTCCACTTT. This sequence encodes CASSVGGGNSPLHF.

The chain uses TRBV11-1 and TRBJ1-4; D is undetermined. Germline lookup yields CDR1 SGHAT and CDR2 FQDESV (reference sequence). Trimming took 5 bases from V and 8 from J, leaving 9 bases between them. The CDR3 runs 12 residues. This chain's CDR3 is CASSRSSEKLFF. The CDR3, as DNA: TGTGCCAGCAGCCGTTCGAGCGAAAAACTGTTTTTT.